Below, one TCR beta chain is given with its context. The data were taken from a study of CD8 T cells in Susac syndrome. The multiple sclerosis control cohort comprised treatment-naive individuals presenting with stable or active relapsing-remitting disease. The CD8+ and CD4+ T cells were negatively isolated, with the TEMRA cells enriched by FACS. The germline V and J ends were trimmed by 4 bases and 7 bases, with 13 bases remaining between them. The CDR3 sequence is 13 residues long. Germline-derived CDR1 and CDR2 are SEHNR and FQNEAQ (reference sequence). A quantity of about 0.5 to 1 ug RNA underwent reverse transcription using random hexamers. The amplification used immunoSEQ multiplex PCR on TCR beta CDR3; it spanned 54 Vbeta and 13 Jbeta. TCRdb re-analysed the immunoSEQ multiplex PCR reads in MiXCR, keeping a single row per CDR3 protein. The sample lists approximately 120,000 distinct CDR3 sequences; around 91% were seen once.

This TCR derives from a human donor with multiple sclerosis. The sample was CD8+ T cells from PBMCs. V usage is TRBV7-9 and J usage is TRBJ1-2, with D perhaps matching TRBD1 (6 bases). CDR3 nucleotides: TGTGCCAGCAGCTCAGGGGTTGGGGCTGGCTACACCTTC. Amino acid sequence: CASSSGVGAGYTF.